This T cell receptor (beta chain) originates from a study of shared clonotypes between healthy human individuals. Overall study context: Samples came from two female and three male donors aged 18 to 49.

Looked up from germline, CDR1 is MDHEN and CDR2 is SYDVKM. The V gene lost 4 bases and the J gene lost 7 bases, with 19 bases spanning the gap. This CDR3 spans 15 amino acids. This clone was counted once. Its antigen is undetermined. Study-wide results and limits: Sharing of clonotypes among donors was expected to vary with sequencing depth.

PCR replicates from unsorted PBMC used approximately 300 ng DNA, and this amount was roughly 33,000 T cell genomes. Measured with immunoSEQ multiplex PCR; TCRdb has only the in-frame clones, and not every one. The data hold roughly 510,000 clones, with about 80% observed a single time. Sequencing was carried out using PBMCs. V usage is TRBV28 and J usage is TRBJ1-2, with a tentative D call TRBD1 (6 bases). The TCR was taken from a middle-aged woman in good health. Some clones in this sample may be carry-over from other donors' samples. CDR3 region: CASSSLRGGVVGYTF. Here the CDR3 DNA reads TGTGCCAGCAGTTCCCTTCGAGGGGGGGTTGTTGGCTACACCTTC.